This TCR beta chain was profiled in a study of blood T cell repertoires in COVID-19. In the study overall: Acute and convalescent COVID-19 samples came from the United States, Italy and Spain. The analysed material was cDNA or gDNA that came from T cells, B-cell-depleted T cells, or PBMCs.

The germline V gene has CDR1 GTSNPN and CDR2 SVGIG (reference sequence). The V and J ends lost 6 bases and 2 bases respectively, with 11 bases between them. The CDR3 is 13 amino acids. Per the authors' pipeline: Reference gene primer amplification in the assay estimated nucleated cell counts. Sequencing was performed with immunoSEQ multiplex PCR; in TCRdb, only in-frame clones are kept and a portion is missing. V and J calls and clone size are as listed in that table; D and trimming were resolved from the DNA. The table has about 250,000 clones, 70% to 90% seen once. This clone appeared a single time.

Material for sequencing was peripheral blood. This sequence was found in a man in his late teens or twenties with active or convalescent COVID-19. The chain is built from TRBV30 and TRBJ1-5; unclear D gene. Written as DNA, the CDR3 is TGTGCCTGCGCAGTGGAGGGCAATCAGCCCCAGCATTTT. It encodes CACAVEGNQPQHF.